This T cell receptor (beta chain) was identified in a study of regulatory T cells in long-lasting Graves disease. As to time point: newly diagnosed GD, antithyroid drugs for less than 3 months. Generation of the TCR library employed RNA extracted from PBMCs. It was an endocrinology department in Xi'an, China, that provided the patients. Combining iRepertoire HTBI primers with Arm-PCR of CDR3 regions, the authors built TCR beta libraries. TCRdb reanalysed the multiplex PCR reads using MiXCR and keeps one entry per CDR3 protein. This sample carries 520,000 or so distinct CDR3 sequences, around 12% of them seen once, and the ten largest clones take more than 8%. At least ten counts were recorded for this clonotype. V was pared by 8 bases and J by 2 bases, with 8 bases of the junction left unmatched. This CDR3 spans 15 amino acids. These same records also appear under a second study, on T cells in Graves' hyperthyroidism and ophthalmopathy. Per that paper: Diagnoses used clinical symptoms, serum thyroxine and TRAb, thyroid ultrasound and orbital computed tomography. HTBI primers were used for first-round RT-PCR of the TCR CDR3. Classification by a 13 V-J model distinguished ophthalmopathy from stable hyperthyroidism.

The V and J genes are TRBV12-3 or TRBV12-4 and TRBJ2-3; 9 bases fit TRBD1. Sequences were derived from peripheral blood mononuclear cells (PBMCs), sampled at new diagnosis, from a patient treated with antithyroid drugs. This receptor was obtained from a woman in her twenties or thirties with Graves disease. The CDR3 DNA follows: TGTGCCAGCGGAGACGGGACAGGGATCACAGATACGCAGTATTTT. This encodes CASGDGTGITDTQYF.